The following is a T cell receptor (beta chain) sequence with its context. As originally analysed: Amplifying reference gene primers gave estimates of nucleated cell counts. Produced via immunoSEQ multiplex PCR; TCRdb's table is partial and in-frame only. V and J calls and clone size are those listed in that table; D and trimming were worked out from the DNA. The repertoire holds about 100,000 clones, with around 89% as singletons. This sample stems from a study of blood T cell repertoires in COVID-19. Background on the study: Samples came from the United States, Italy and Spain, spanning acute and convalescent COVID-19. The cDNA or gDNA used as material had been derived from T cells, B-cell-depleted T cells, or PBMCs.

This CDR3 has 15 amino acids. With 6 bases clipped from V and 3 bases from J, the junction kept 9 bases outside the gene matches. Per germline, CDR1 LNHDA and CDR2 SQIVND (reference sequence). Sequenced: peripheral blood. The sequence was collected from a man aged 35-49 years with active or convalescent COVID-19. The V call is TRBV19, the J call TRBJ2-7; 9 positions agree with TRBD1. CDR3 DNA: TGTGCCAGTAGCCAGTCGGGGACAGGGAACTACGAGCAGTACTTC. Its protein is CASSQSGTGNYEQYF.